This entry describes one TCR beta chain. The CDR3 is made up of 15 amino acids. Trimming cost V 4 bases and J 4 bases; bases outside gene matches: 5. Germline lookup yields CDR1 MDHEN and CDR2 SYDVKM. The sample belongs to a study of radiotherapy plus CTLA-4 blockade in lung cancer. About the research overall: Objective responses were recorded in less than 20% of patients, with disease control recorded in about 29%.

Libraries were prepared by immunoSEQ multiplex PCR; TCRdb keeps only in-frame clonotypes and omits some of them. Of roughly 70,000 clones listed, around 90% are singletons. This chain uses TRBV28 with TRBJ2-2; TRBD2 matches 8 bases. This clonotype was sampled from a human donor with non-small cell lung cancer that progressed on radiotherapy plus ipilimumab. Sequences were derived from peripheral blood, sampled from a patient treated with radiotherapy plus ipilimumab. The CDR3 protein is CASSSLADPTGELFF. CDR3 DNA sequence: TGTGCCAGCAGTTCACTAGCGGACCCCACCGGGGAGCTGTTTTTT.